The 30 T cell receptor beta chains in this list originate from one sample, sequenced in a study of T cell responses to AZD1222 COVID-19 vaccine. This table comes from immunoSEQ multiplex PCR, and its TCRdb copy is limited to in-frame clones, with some not included. Counted here are approximately 74,000 clones, 70% to 90% occurring once; the ten biggest clones make up approximately 1.2%. Material: peripheral blood, obtained 28 days after the second AZD1222 dose. These receptors came from an adult who received the AZD1222 COVID-19 vaccine.

The rearrangement uses TRBV6-5 and TRBJ2-2; D is perhaps TRBD2 (5 bases). The length of the CDR3 is 13 residues. Germline V gene data show CDR1 as MNHEY and CDR2 as SVGAGI. The germline V and J ends were trimmed by 6 bases and 9 bases, with 14 bases remaining between them. The CDR3 reads CASRIGLLRELFF. CDR3 nucleotides: TGTGCCAGCAGGATCGGACTCCTGAGGGAGCTGTTTTTT.

The chain employs TRBV24-1 and TRBJ2-3; tentative D call: TRBD2 (6 bases). The CDR3 contains 14 residues. V was pared by 3 bases and J by 5 bases, with 11 bases between. CDR1 and CDR2 from the germline V gene are KGHDR and SFDVKD. CDR3 nucleotide sequence: TGTGCCACCAGTGATGGAGGGACGTTAGATACGCAGTATTTT. It encodes CATSDGGTLDTQYF.

The V call is TRBV7-6, the J call TRBJ2-1; D perhaps matches TRBD2 (6 bases). Trimming stripped 1 base from V and 2 bases from J, with 9 bases between. Germline V CDR1 and CDR2: SGHVS, FNYEAQ. The CDR3 has 15 amino acids. The CDR3 here is CASSLGGVTYNEQFF. The CDR3 DNA reads as TGTGCCAGCAGCTTAGGCGGGGTTACCTACAATGAGCAGTTCTTC. Variable domain in full (rest from reference TRBV7-6 and TRBJ2-1): GAGVSQSPRYKVTKRGQDVALRCDPISGHVSLYWYRQALGQGPEFLTYFNYEAQQDKSGLPNDRFSAERPEGSISTLTIQRTEQRDSAMYRCASSLGGVTYNEQFFGPGTRLTVL.

V usage is TRBV6-1 and J usage is TRBJ2-7, with 8 bases matching TRBD2. The CDR3 runs 15 residues. The V gene's germline CDR1 is MNHNS and CDR2 SASEGT. V was clipped by 0 bases and J by 7 bases; unmatched bases: 8. In nucleotides, the CDR3 is TGTGCCAGCAGTGAAGCGCTGACGGGGGGGCAAGAGCAGTACTTC. It encodes CASSEALTGGQEQYF.

The chain carries TRBV20-1 and TRBJ2-2, with TRBD2 identical over 7 bases. CDR1 is DFQATT and CDR2 is SNEGSKA in the germline V gene (reference sequence). The V segment lost 3 bases and the J segment 8 bases; nucleotides outside the gene matches: 9. This CDR3 contains 14 residues. In nucleotides, the CDR3 is TGCAGTGCTAGTCTAGGCGGGAGAGGGGGGGAGCTGTTTTTT. This encodes CSASLGGRGGELFF.

This clone was found a few times. The J gene is TRBJ2-7, the V gene TRBV7-2; 7 nucleotides line up with TRBD1. CDR1 and CDR2 (germline): SGHTA, FQGNSA. The V segment lost 7 bases and the J segment 3 bases; nucleotides outside the gene matches: 9. This CDR3 has 14 residues. The CDR3 nucleotides are TGTGCCAGCATGGCAGGGGGAAATATCTACGAGCAGTACTTC. This encodes CASMAGGNIYEQYF.

The chain couples TRBV29-1 to TRBJ2-5; the match to TRBD2 covers 7 bases. In germline, CDR1 is SQVTM, CDR2 ANQGSEA. This CDR3 comprises 15 residues. J was trimmed by 5 bases and V by 3 bases; bases with no gene match: 12. DNA of the CDR3: TGCAGCGTTGAGTACCCGCTGGCGGGGGACGAGACCCAGTACTTC. Residues: CSVEYPLAGDETQYF.

V usage is TRBV9 and J usage is TRBJ1-2; D remains ambiguous. The germline V and J ends were trimmed by 4 bases and 10 bases, with 17 bases remaining between them. CDR1 is SGDLS and CDR2 is YYNGEE in the germline V gene. CDR3 length: 13 residues. The CDR3 protein is CASSPTDPAPYTF. CDR3 bases: TGTGCCAGCAGCCCTACGGACCCCGCTCCCTACACCTTC.

This clone was observed a handful of times. V usage is TRBV6-5 and J usage is TRBJ1-2, with 8 bases matching TRBD1. The CDR3 is 14 residues long. CDR1 and CDR2 from the germline V gene are MNHEY and SVGAGI. V lost 5 bases, J lost 2 bases, and 4 bases stayed unmatched. CDR3: CASSKDRVNYGYTF. The CDR3 DNA sequence: TGTGCCAGCAGTAAGGACAGGGTAAACTATGGCTACACCTTC.

The chain combines TRBV19 with TRBJ1-1; D possibly corresponds to TRBD1 (5 bases). The germline V gene has CDR1 LNHDA and CDR2 SQIVND (reference sequence). V lost 7 bases to trimming and J lost 0 bases, with 15 bases between them. This CDR3 has 15 residues. The CDR3 DNA sequence: TGTGCCAGTACAGACAGCCCTACTATGAACACTGAAGCTTTCTTT. Translating it yields CASTDSPTMNTEAFF.

This clone was observed a few times. The chain couples TRBV7-2 to TRBJ1-1, with D tentatively TRBD1 (6 bases). The germline V gene has CDR1 SGHTA and CDR2 FQGNSA. CDR3 size: 14 residues. Trimming took off 3 bases at V and 2 bases at J, with 10 bases between the two ends. Here the CDR3 DNA reads TGTGCCAGCAGCTTTTTCAGGGGAAACACTGAAGCTTTCTTT. It codes for CASSFFRGNTEAFF.

The chain combines TRBV7-8 with TRBJ2-7; 9 bases align to TRBD2. CDR3 length: 18 residues. Germline CDR1 SGHVS, CDR2 FQNEAQ. Trimming at V came to 2 bases and at J to 2 bases, leaving 13 bases not matched to a gene. DNA for the CDR3: TGTGCCAGCAGCTTACAAACCCTAGCGGGAAACATACCCTACGAGCAGTACTTC. It encodes CASSLQTLAGNIPYEQYF. Full variable domain (outside the CDR3, taken from reference TRBV7-8 and TRBJ2-7): GAGVSQSPRYKVAKRGQDVALRCDPISGHVSLFWYQQALGQGPEFLTYFQNEAQLDKSGLPSDRFFAERPEGSVSTLKIQRTQQEDSAVYLCASSLQTLAGNIPYEQYFGPGTRLTVT.

The chain employs TRBV11-3 and TRBJ2-7; D may be TRBD2 (6 bases). In germline, CDR1 is SGHNT, CDR2 YENEEA. The CDR3 length is 13 residues. The V gene lost 0 bases and the J gene lost 6 bases, with 9 bases spanning the gap. CDR3: CASSLEEGIEQYF. The CDR3 coding sequence is TGTGCCAGCAGCTTAGAGGAGGGGATCGAGCAGTACTTC. Supplemented by reference TRBV11-3 and TRBJ2-7, the full variable domain reads EAGVVQSPRYKIIEKKQPVAFWCNPISGHNTLYWYLQNLGQGPELLIRYENEEAVDDSQLPKDRFSAERLKGVDSTLKIQPAELGDSAVYLCASSLEEGIEQYFGPGTRLTVT.

The chain carries TRBV5-6 and TRBJ2-4; TRBD1 matches 8 bases. CDR1 is SGHDT, CDR2 YYEEEE, per germline. The CDR3 extends over 14 amino acids. The ends lost 0 bases at V and 6 bases at J; junction bases unmatched: 2. CDR3 DNA: TGTGCCAGCAGCTTGGCAGGGGGCGGAAACATTCAGTACTTC. Its protein is CASSLAGGGNIQYF.

CDR3 in DNA: TGTGCCAGCAGCTTGGATGCGGGACAGCCCCAGCATTTT. Encoded protein: CASSLDAGQPQHF. The rearrangement links TRBV5-8 to TRBJ1-5; no clear D gene. The V end lost 0 bases, the J end lost 7 bases, and 8 bases lay between the germline ends. This CDR3 has 13 residues. CDR1 and CDR2 (germline): SGHTS, YDEGEE.

The chain has TRBV7-9 and TRBJ2-7; 7 nucleotides agree with TRBD1. The germline CDR1 and CDR2 sequences are SEHNR and FQNEAQ (reference sequence). V shed 7 bases and J 5 bases; nucleotides not matched to a gene: 11. The CDR3 is 14 residues long. The CDR3 region is CASTGQALVHEQYF. CDR3 nucleotides: TGTGCCAGCACCGGACAGGCTCTCGTCCACGAGCAGTACTTC.

The gene calls are TRBV6-5 and TRBJ1-5; D gene ambiguous. V was pared by 7 bases and J by 0 bases, with 10 bases between. CDR1 and CDR2 (germline): MNHEY, SVGAGI. The CDR3 is 14 residues long. CDR3 protein: CASIAGDSNQPQHF. CDR3 nucleotides: TGTGCCAGCATCGCGGGAGATAGCAATCAGCCCCAGCATTTT.

This clone has a single count. V gene TRBV6-5 combines with J gene TRBJ2-5, with a weak D call TRBD2 (6 bases). CDR1 is MNHEY, CDR2 SVGAGI, per germline. The CDR3 extends over 11 amino acids. The V end was cut by 11 bases, the J end by 3 bases, with 10 bases between. The CDR3 nucleotides are TGTGCCGGGTGGGGGGAAGAGACCCAGTACTTC. It codes for CAGWGEETQYF.

The CDR3 loop reads CASSIRVGDTQYF. In DNA form, the CDR3 reads TGTGCCAGTAGTATAAGGGTAGGAGATACGCAGTATTTT. The chain has TRBV19 and TRBJ2-3, with no clear D. This CDR3 comprises 13 residues. The germline V gene encodes CDR1 LNHDA and CDR2 SQIVND (reference sequence). V lost 2 bases to trimming and J lost 5 bases, with 8 bases between them.

The chain joins TRBV21-1 to TRBJ2-1; TRBD1 reflects the table's D call only, with no check against the DNA. TRBV21-1 is a pseudogene locus. CDR3 length equals 17 residues. CDR3 loop: CASSKHKVTTGGNEQFF. CDR3 nucleotides: TGTGCCAGCAGCAAACATAAAGTGACGACAGGGGGCAATGAGCAGTTCTTC.

The rearrangement uses TRBV20-1 and TRBJ1-2, with a possible D match to TRBD1 (5 bases). The CDR3 runs 10 residues. The germline CDR1 and CDR2 sequences are DFQATT and SNEGSKA (reference sequence). In DNA, the CDR3 is TGCAGGGGGGGTGACTATGGCTACACCTTC. It yields the protein CRGGDYGYTF.

V usage is TRBV11-1 and J usage is TRBJ2-6; D call uncertain. V shed 5 bases and J shed 0 bases, with 8 bases lying between them. In germline, CDR1 is SGHAT, CDR2 FQDESV (reference sequence). The CDR3 totals 15 residues. The CDR3 here is CASSPILSGANVLTF. The CDR3 coding sequence is TGTGCCAGCAGCCCCATTCTCTCTGGGGCCAACGTCCTGACTTTC.

The chain combines TRBV7-2 with TRBJ1-2; 8 bases line up with TRBD1. The CDR3 runs 16 residues. V shed 5 bases and J 7 bases; nucleotides not matched to a gene: 15. Per the germline V gene, CDR1 is SGHTA and CDR2 is FQGNSA. CDR3 region: CASSVRFTGTGGGYTF. The CDR3 DNA is TGTGCCAGCAGCGTTCGATTCACCGGGACAGGAGGTGGCTACACCTTC.

The V gene is TRBV7-2, the J gene TRBJ1-1, with D unclear. Germline CDR1 reads SGHTA; CDR2 reads FQGNSA. Trimming stripped 5 bases from V and 1 base from J, with 8 bases between. This CDR3 spans 13 amino acids. CDR3 loop: CASSPRRNTEAFF. The CDR3 DNA reads TGTGCCAGCAGCCCGCGGAGGAACACTGAAGCTTTCTTT.

The genes are TRBV30 and TRBJ1-2; possibly TRBD1 for D (5 bases). CDR1 and CDR2 (germline): GTSNPN, SVGIG (reference sequence). The CDR3 contains 12 residues. Trimming took 5 bases from V and 7 from J, leaving 14 bases between them. This CDR3 reads CAWQGTDAGYTF. The CDR3 DNA is TGTGCCTGGCAAGGGACCGACGCTGGCTACACCTTC.

In its sample, this clone was seen once. This CDR3 reads CASSYSAPGRDEQYF. In DNA form, the CDR3 reads TGTGCCAGCAGTTACTCCGCGCCAGGCAGGGACGAGCAGTACTTC. The chain is built from TRBV6-2 or TRBV6-3 and TRBJ2-7, with D possibly matching TRBD1 (5 bases). This CDR3 spans 15 amino acids. Trimming took 0 bases from V and 5 from J, leaving 14 bases between them. CDR1 is MNHEY and CDR2 is SVGEGT in the germline V gene.

This clone was counted only a few times. CDR3: CASSIAGTGYGYTF. The CDR3 DNA is TGTGCCAGCAGTATCGCCGGGACAGGGTATGGCTACACCTTC. The chain has TRBV27 and TRBJ1-2, with 9 bases matching TRBD1. The CDR3 spans 14 residues. Germline trimming cut 5 bases from V and 5 bases from J; bases unmatched to any gene: 6. The V gene's germline CDR1 is MNHEY and CDR2 SMNVEV (reference sequence).

This clone has only a few counts. DNA for the CDR3: TGTGCCAGCAGGCCCGGAGGGGGCTTATATGGCTACACCTTC. It specifies CASRPGGGLYGYTF. The chain combines TRBV6-5 with TRBJ1-2, with 7 bases identical to TRBD1. This CDR3 region has 14 residues. Trimming took 6 bases from V and 5 from J; bases not matched to a gene: 9. Germline V lookup: CDR1 MNHEY, CDR2 SVGAGI.

The chain couples TRBV6-4 to TRBJ1-5; D remains unclear. Trimming took off 3 bases at V and 8 bases at J, with 11 bases between the two ends. This CDR3 has 13 residues. The germline V gene encodes CDR1 MRHNA and CDR2 SNTAGT. The CDR3 reads CASSEQGGEPQHF. Here the CDR3 DNA reads TGTGCCAGCAGTGAACAAGGCGGGGAGCCCCAGCATTTT.

V is TRBV14 and J is TRBJ2-7, with 9 bases aligning to TRBD1. Trimming cost V 1 base and J 6 bases; bases outside gene matches: 4. CDR1 is SGHDN and CDR2 is FVKESK in the germline V gene. The CDR3 contains 14 residues. The CDR3 DNA reads as TGTGCCAGCAGCCAAGCCACAGGGGGCTCCGAGCAGTACTTC. Translated, it gives CASSQATGGSEQYF. The variable domain in full, completed from reference TRBV14 and TRBJ2-7, reads EAGVTQFPSHSVIEKGQTVTLRCDPISGHDNLYWYRRVMGKEIKFLLHFVKESKQDESGMPNNRFLAERTGGTYSTLKVQPAELEDSGVYFCASSQATGGSEQYFGPGTRLTVT.